This T cell receptor (beta chain) is from a study of blood T cells in healthy people across ages. Whole-study results and caveats: Measured against age, TCR beta diversity per million T cells decreased in a roughly linear manner.

This clonotype was seen only a few times. What it binds is unknown. For the second PCR, which ran for about 7 to 11 cycles, a sample-barcoded 5' primer and a J-beta primer mix were used. TCRdb analysed the 5' RACE reads with MiXCR anew, one entry per CDR3 protein. The table shows some 320,000 distinct CDR3 sequences, with roughly 26% occurring only once. Total RNA extraction produced at least 5.5 micrograms (per sample) for the study. CDR1 MGHRA and CDR2 YSYEKL come from the germline V gene. The CDR3 covers 13 residues. This clonotype was obtained from a woman between 70 and 85 years old in good health. Specimen: blood. V and J are TRBV4-1 and TRBJ2-5; D call uncertain. The tail of the sequence fits TRBJ2-1 better, so the J call may be wrong. As DNA, the CDR3 is TGCGCCAGCAGCCAATTCGTAGTCAATGAGCAGTTCTTC. This translates into CASSQFVVNEQFF.